One sample yielded the 28 T cell receptor beta chains listed below, sequenced in a study of response to subunit inactivated influenza vaccine. TCRdb fed the RT-PCR reads into MiXCR, producing one record per CDR3 protein. This sample has just under 250,000 distinct CDR3 sequences; less than 15% occur once, and the top ten carry 7.8%. Material: non-naive T cells sorted from PBMCs, obtained roughly 2 weeks before vaccination. The origin of the receptors is a middle-aged man who received an inactivated influenza vaccine.

The rearrangement joins TRBV28 to TRBJ1-5, with D hard to call. Trimming took 7 bases from V and 2 from J, leaving 12 bases between them. The CDR3 has 14 residues. Per the germline V gene, CDR1 is MDHEN and CDR2 is SYDVKM. CDR3 residues: CASTGSVRNQPQHF. CDR3 coding DNA: TGTGCCAGCACTGGGTCCGTACGCAATCAGCCCCAGCATTTT.

This clonotype was recorded many times. The V gene is TRBV28, the J gene TRBJ1-1, with D unresolved. The germline CDR1 and CDR2 sequences are MDHEN and SYDVKM. Trimming removed 1 base at V and 3 bases at J, with 12 bases between. The CDR3 loop spans 15 amino acids. CDR3 sequence: CASSLSPRRDTEAFF. The CDR3 DNA reads TGTGCCAGCAGTTTATCACCCCGGCGCGACACTGAAGCTTTCTTT. The whole variable domain, remainder taken from reference TRBV28 and TRBJ1-1, is DVKVTQSSRYLVKRTGEKVFLECVQDMDHENMFWYRQDPGLGLRLIYFSYDVKMKEKGDIPEGYSVSREKKERFSLILESASTNQTSMYLCASSLSPRRDTEAFFGQGTRLTVV.

This clonotype occurred a few times. The V call is TRBV6-2 or TRBV6-3, the J call TRBJ2-5; 14 nucleotides match TRBD2. The V and J ends lost 4 bases and 4 bases, in that order; junction bases with no gene match: 11. Germline values: CDR1 MNHEY, CDR2 SVGEGT. The CDR3 has 18 amino acids. The CDR3 reads CASSSGTSGRGYGETQYF. CDR3 nucleotides: TGTGCCAGCAGTTCCGGGACTAGCGGGAGAGGGTACGGAGAGACCCAGTACTTC.

This clonotype was seen a few times. The chain combines TRBV9 with TRBJ2-1; D is ambiguous. CDR3 size: 13 residues. The germline V gene has CDR1 SGDLS and CDR2 YYNGEE. Between the trimmed V and J ends, which lost 0 bases and 2 bases, there was a span of 3 bases. The CDR3 sequence: CASSVDPYNEQFF. DNA for the CDR3: TGTGCCAGCAGCGTAGACCCCTACAATGAGCAGTTCTTC.

CDR3 DNA: TGTGCCAGCAGCTTAGGCGTGGGGGCTCACGAGCAGTACTTC. This encodes CASSLGVGAHEQYF. V is TRBV7-2 and J is TRBJ2-7; D possibly corresponds to TRBD1 (6 bases). The germline V and J ends were trimmed by 1 base and 5 bases, with 12 bases remaining between them. The CDR3 has 14 residues. The germline gives CDR1 SGHTA, CDR2 FQGNSA.

This clonotype has more than one count but fewer than ten. This chain uses TRBV2 with TRBJ1-2; D is perhaps TRBD1 (6 bases). The CDR3 contains 14 residues. CDR1 is SNHLY, CDR2 FYNNEI, per germline. The V gene lost 5 bases and the J gene lost 2 bases, with 12 bases spanning the gap. The CDR3 reads CASSRQTGNYGYTF. CDR3 bases: TGTGCCAGCAGTCGTCAGACAGGCAACTATGGCTACACCTTC.

This clonotype was recorded a few times. CDR3 amino acids: CASSLAGQTGELFF. The CDR3 nucleotides read TGCGCCAGCAGCTTGGCAGGGCAGACCGGGGAGCTGTTTTTT. The rearrangement uses TRBV5-1 and TRBJ2-2, with a possible D match to TRBD1 (5 bases). The CDR3 is 14 residues long. CDR1 SGHRS and CDR2 YFSETQ come from the germline V gene. V lost 0 bases to trimming and J lost 5 bases, with 8 bases between them.

The chain uses TRBV11-2 and TRBJ2-3; TRBD2 might be the D (5 bases). Per germline, CDR1 SGHAT and CDR2 FQNNGV. The CDR3 length is 16 residues. The germline V and J ends were trimmed by 0 bases and 5 bases, with 15 bases remaining between them. The chain's CDR3 is CASSLDSALQGDTQYF. For the CDR3, the DNA is TGTGCCAGCAGCTTAGATAGCGCACTCCAAGGAGATACGCAGTATTTT.

This clonotype showed up just a few times. The chain combines TRBV11-2 with TRBJ2-7; the match to TRBD2 covers 8 bases. Trimming took 0 bases from V and 5 from J; bases not matched to a gene: 6. The length of the CDR3 is 15 residues. The V gene's germline CDR1 is SGHAT and CDR2 FQNNGV. CDR3 coding DNA: TGTGCCAGCAGCTTAGAAACGGGAGGGTTCAACGAGCAGTACTTC. Its protein product is CASSLETGGFNEQYF.

This rearrangement joins TRBV28 to TRBJ2-1; D gene uncertain. This CDR3 has 11 amino acids. CDR1 and CDR2 (germline): MDHEN, SYDVKM. Between the trimmed V and J ends, which lost 5 bases and 8 bases, there was a span of 7 bases. For the CDR3, the DNA is TGTGCCAGCAGTACTTTCCATGAGCAGTTCTTC. This gives the protein CASSTFHEQFF.

This clonotype was counted a single time. The gene calls are TRBV20-1 and TRBJ2-3; tentative D call: TRBD1 (6 bases). Trimming took 3 bases from V and 0 from J, leaving 13 bases between them. The CDR3 sequence is 15 residues long. CDR1 DFQATT and CDR2 SNEGSKA come from the germline V gene (reference sequence). The CDR3 protein is CSASETGYSTDTQYF. CDR3 DNA: TGCAGTGCTAGCGAGACAGGATATAGCACAGATACGCAGTATTTT.

This chain connects TRBV5-4 to TRBJ2-1, with D maybe TRBD1 (5 bases). CDR1 is SGHNT, CDR2 YYREEE, per germline (reference sequence). This CDR3 is 16 amino acids long. Between the trimmed V and J ends, which lost 4 bases and 4 bases, there was a span of 18 bases. The CDR3 is CASSPARTYGYNEQFF. The DNA of the CDR3 is TGTGCCAGCAGCCCCGCCAGGACATATGGTTACAATGAGCAGTTCTTC.

This clonotype showed up many times. V and J are TRBV4-3 and TRBJ2-2, with 7 bases aligning to TRBD1. This CDR3 spans 17 amino acids. Germline values: CDR1 LGHNA, CDR2 YSLEER. The V segment lost 4 bases and the J segment 3 bases; nucleotides outside the gene matches: 11. In nucleotides, the CDR3 is TGCGCCAGCAGCCCCAGCCGGGACAGCCGATACACCGGGGAGCTGTTTTTT. Residues: CASSPSRDSRYTGELFF.

This clonotype has just a few counts. This chain joins TRBV6-6 and TRBJ1-1, with TRBD1 as a possible D gene (6 bases). Germline lookup yields CDR1 MNHNY and CDR2 SVGAGI (reference sequence). The germline V and J ends were trimmed by 6 bases and 4 bases, with 21 bases remaining between them. The CDR3 has 16 amino acids. CDR3 DNA sequence: TGTGCCAGCAGCACCCCAAGGGGGGGCGCTGGCACTGAAGCTTTCTTT. Translating gives CASSTPRGGAGTEAFF.

This clonotype was recorded a few times. The chain links TRBV20-1 to TRBJ1-2, with D possibly being TRBD1 (6 bases). V lost 0 bases, J lost 8 bases, and 16 bases lay in between. Germline-derived CDR1 and CDR2 are DFQATT and SNEGSKA (reference sequence). The CDR3 length is 14 residues. The chain's CDR3 is CSARDQGRASGYTF. The CDR3 nucleotides read TGCAGTGCTAGAGACCAGGGGCGCGCTTCAGGCTACACCTTC.

CDR3 nucleotide sequence: TGCAGTGCTAGACCGGCTAGCGGGGTAGAGACCCAGTACTTC. This sequence encodes CSARPASGVETQYF. V gene TRBV20-1 combines with J gene TRBJ2-5; 9 positions match TRBD2. The ends lost 2 bases at V and 4 bases at J; junction bases unmatched: 5. In germline, CDR1 is DFQATT, CDR2 SNEGSKA (reference sequence). The length of the CDR3 is 14 residues.

In its sample, this clonotype was seen a few times. The chain is built from TRBV6-2 or TRBV6-3 and TRBJ2-2; no definite D call. CDR1 is MNHEY and CDR2 is SVGEGT in the germline V gene. The CDR3 totals 16 residues. V was pared by 7 bases and J by 5 bases, with 20 bases between. CDR3 residues: CASTISPRVLTGELFF. The CDR3 DNA reads TGTGCCAGCACCATTTCCCCCCGGGTCCTGACCGGGGAGCTGTTTTTT.

Many counts were recorded for this clonotype. The chain combines TRBV5-1 with TRBJ1-1; 7 bases fit TRBD1. Germline lookup yields CDR1 SGHRS and CDR2 YFSETQ. This CDR3 has 15 residues. V was clipped by 2 bases and J by 1 base; unmatched bases: 5. The CDR3 here is CASSFSAGGNTEAFF. Here the CDR3 DNA reads TGCGCCAGCAGCTTCTCCGCAGGGGGGAACACTGAAGCTTTCTTT.

V usage is TRBV28 and J usage is TRBJ1-5; D is undetermined. CDR3 length: 13 residues. V was shortened by 6 bases and J by 7 bases, with 13 bases between the two germline ends. Germline CDR1 MDHEN, CDR2 SYDVKM. CDR3 region: CASRGNSGQPQHF. DNA for the CDR3: TGTGCCAGCAGGGGGAACAGTGGGCAGCCCCAGCATTTT.

The J gene is TRBJ1-2, the V gene TRBV7-6; unclear D gene. The CDR3 consists of 13 residues. V was shortened by 5 bases and J by 8 bases, with 15 bases between the two germline ends. Germline CDR1 is SGHVS and CDR2 is FNYEAQ. Here the CDR3 reads CASSQTAMGGYTF. Written as DNA, the CDR3 is TGTGCCAGCAGCCAGACTGCAATGGGGGGCTACACCTTC. The full variable domain, completed using reference TRBV7-6 and TRBJ1-2, is GAGVSQSPRYKVTKRGQDVALRCDPISGHVSLYWYRQALGQGPEFLTYFNYEAQQDKSGLPNDRFSAERPEGSISTLTIQRTEQRDSAMYRCASSQTAMGGYTFGSGTRLTVV.

The chain couples TRBV7-2 to TRBJ1-6, with 9 bases lining up with TRBD1. The V gene's germline CDR1 is SGHTA and CDR2 FQGNSA. CDR3 length: 15 residues. V lost 5 bases, J lost 6 bases, and 5 bases stayed unmatched. The CDR3 loop reads CASSNYRGRNSPLHF. CDR3 DNA sequence: TGTGCCAGCAGCAACTACAGGGGGCGTAATTCACCCCTCCACTTT.

This clonotype has ten or more counts. J is TRBJ2-1 and V is TRBV3-1; D call uncertain. The CDR3 covers 14 residues. Germline V gene sequence: CDR1 LGHDT, CDR2 YNNKEL (reference sequence). Trimming removed 4 bases from V and 5 bases from J, with 12 bases in between. CDR3 sequence (DNA): TGTGCCAGCAGCCCAAGAACAAGAGACAATGAGCAGTTCTTC. Amino acids: CASSPRTRDNEQFF.

This clonotype came up many times. The chain has TRBV7-2 and TRBJ2-1; 8 positions agree with TRBD1. CDR1 and CDR2 from the germline V gene are SGHTA and FQGNSA. The V and J ends lost 5 bases and 7 bases, in that order; junction bases with no gene match: 10. The CDR3 extends over 15 amino acids. The CDR3 bases are TGTGCCAGCAGCCGGTCAGGGGGCCTCGGGAATGAGCAGTTCTTC. Amino acids: CASSRSGGLGNEQFF. The whole variable domain, remainder taken from reference TRBV7-2 and TRBJ2-1, is GAGVSQSPSNKVTEKGKDVELRCDPISGHTALYWYRQSLGQGLEFLIYFQGNSAPDKSGLPSDRFSAERTGGSVSTLTIQRTQQEDSAVYLCASSRSGGLGNEQFFGPGTRLTVL.

Concerning this clonotype itself: This may stem from a read error, because a much larger clone lies one nucleotide away. This chain uses TRBV12-3 or TRBV12-4 with TRBJ2-7, with D possibly being TRBD1 (7 bases). The CDR3 length is 12 residues. CDR3 coding DNA: TGTTCCAGCAGGGGGGCCTTGGGCGGGCAGTACTTC. It specifies CSSRGALGGQYF.

This clonotype was recorded a few times. The V and J genes are TRBV7-6 and TRBJ2-1; no firm D call. Germline values: CDR1 SGHVS, CDR2 FNYEAQ. This CDR3 contains 14 residues. The V gene lost 5 bases and the J gene lost 0 bases, with 8 bases spanning the gap. CDR3 protein: CASSGDGSYNEQFF. The DNA for the CDR3 is TGTGCCAGCAGCGGTGACGGCTCCTACAATGAGCAGTTCTTC.

V usage is TRBV24-1 and J usage is TRBJ2-1; 7 bases are a match to TRBD2. CDR1 and CDR2 (germline): KGHDR, SFDVKD. The CDR3 contains 15 residues. The trim removed 5 bases at V and 4 bases at J, leaving 7 bases unmatched. In DNA form, the CDR3 reads TGTGCCACCAGTGCCCTACAGCGGGGATACAATGAGCAGTTCTTC. The encoded protein is CATSALQRGYNEQFF.

This clonotype was recorded at least ten times. The chain combines TRBV15 with TRBJ2-2, with D maybe TRBD2 (7 bases). This CDR3 comprises 16 residues. Germline V gene lookup returns CDR1 LNHNV and CDR2 YYDKDF (reference sequence). V was pared by 4 bases and J by 0 bases, with 12 bases between. Here the CDR3 DNA reads TGTGCCACCAGCAAGGGGCGGGGGCCGAACACCGGGGAGCTGTTTTTT. It codes for CATSKGRGPNTGELFF.

This clonotype was counted a few times. The CDR3 DNA reads TGTGCCAGCAGTGGAGGACTAGCGGGGGCCGCAGACCACACAGATACGCAGTATTTT. Translation: CASSGGLAGAADHTDTQYF. The chain recombines TRBV6-1 with TRBJ2-3, with 13 bases matching TRBD2. V lost 4 bases to trimming and J lost 2 bases; unmatched junction nucleotides: 12. Germline assignment: CDR1 MNHNS and CDR2 SASEGT. The length of the CDR3 is 19 residues.